This TCR beta chain was captured in a study of shared clonotypes between healthy human individuals. TCRdb keeps only in-frame clones here, not all; method: immunoSEQ multiplex PCR. Of some 500,000 clones listed, roughly four fifths are singletons. Trimming took off 6 bases at V and 4 bases at J, with 19 bases between the two ends. The CDR3 has 15 residues. Germline V lookup: CDR1 SGHVS, CDR2 FQNEAQ. This clone was picked up one time. The clonotype originates from a woman in her thirties or forties in good health. Some clones in this sample may be carry-over from other donors' samples. What was sequenced was PBMCs. The rearrangement links TRBV7-8 to TRBJ2-7; a possible D gene is TRBD1 (6 bases). The CDR3 DNA sequence: TGTGCCAGCAGTCTTCGGCCTAGGACAGAGTACGAGCAGTACTTC. This sequence encodes CASSLRPRTEYEQYF.